The 10 T cell receptor beta chains below come from one sample, sequenced in a study of blood T cell repertoires in COVID-19. Sequenced by immunoSEQ multiplex PCR; TCRdb stores in-frame clones only, minus some. The sample contains more than 95,000 clones, roughly nine tenths of which appear only once. Input material: peripheral blood. Receptors originate from a man in his 70s who had recovered from COVID-19.

This rearrangement joins TRBV3-1 (or the pseudogene TRBV3-2) to TRBJ1-2; D perhaps matches TRBD1 (5 bases). The CDR3 length is 16 residues. Trimming took 3 bases from V and 8 from J, leaving 22 bases between them. Germline V gene lookup returns CDR1 LGHDT and CDR2 YNNKEL (reference sequence). The CDR3 loop is CASSHLQPQVDGGYTF. Here the CDR3 DNA reads TGTGCCAGCAGCCATCTTCAGCCACAGGTGGATGGGGGCTACACCTTC.

V gene TRBV2 combines with J gene TRBJ1-5, with D maybe TRBD1 (6 bases). The CDR3 runs to 16 residues. Deletions cut 5 bases from V and 0 bases from J, with 14 bases between. In germline, CDR1 is SNHLY, CDR2 FYNNEI. The CDR3 DNA reads as TGTGCCAGCAGTCCAGACAGGATCAATAGCAATCAGCCCCAGCATTTT. Its protein product is CASSPDRINSNQPQHF.

The V gene is TRBV6-1, the J gene TRBJ2-3, with unresolved D. Trimming removed 1 base at V and 8 bases at J, with 10 bases between. The CDR3 totals 13 residues. Germline V CDR1 and CDR2: MNHNS, SASEGT. The CDR3 region is CASSEGEFRTQYF. In DNA, the CDR3 is TGTGCCAGCAGTGAAGGCGAGTTTCGTACGCAGTATTTT.

This clone was observed a single time. The rearrangement joins TRBV5-1 to TRBJ2-2; 9 bases are a match to TRBD1. Germline CDR1 reads SGHRS; CDR2 reads YFSETQ. V shed 6 bases and J 0 bases; nucleotides not matched to a gene: 3. The CDR3 has 15 residues. Here the CDR3 reads CASMTGGTNTGELFF. CDR3 DNA sequence: TGCGCCAGCATGACAGGGGGGACGAACACCGGGGAGCTGTTTTTT.

The rearrangement joins TRBV27 to TRBJ1-5, with unresolved D. CDR3 size: 16 residues. Germline V gives CDR1 MNHEY, CDR2 SMNVEV (reference sequence). The V gene lost 2 bases and the J gene lost 1 base, with 12 bases spanning the gap. The CDR3 nucleotides are TGTGCCAGCAGTTTAGTTCCGGGAAACAGCAATCAGCCCCAGCATTTT. Its translation is CASSLVPGNSNQPQHF.

The chain couples TRBV3-1 (or the pseudogene TRBV3-2) to TRBJ1-2; 8 nucleotides line up with TRBD1. The V and J ends lost 1 base and 2 bases, in that order; junction bases with no gene match: 6. The CDR3 length is 16 residues. Germline V gene data show CDR1 as LGHDT and CDR2 as YNNKEL (reference sequence). The CDR3 is CASSQAGTGVNYGYTF. The CDR3 DNA reads TGTGCCAGCAGCCAAGCTGGGACAGGAGTAAACTATGGCTACACCTTC.

Details on this clone: Other nucleotide sequences from this sample produce the same CDR3. This chain uses TRBV5-1 with TRBJ2-5; 8 nucleotides align to TRBD2. Germline V lookup: CDR1 SGHRS, CDR2 YFSETQ. The CDR3 has 14 residues. The trim removed 4 bases at V and 1 base at J, leaving 3 bases unmatched. The CDR3 is CASSLGLAQETQYF. Written as DNA, the CDR3 is TGCGCCAGCAGCCTAGGACTAGCCCAAGAGACCCAGTACTTC.

The chain uses TRBV27 and TRBJ2-1, with TRBD2 matching over 15 bases. The germline CDR1 and CDR2 sequences are MNHEY and SMNVEV (reference sequence). CDR3 length equals 14 residues. With 5 bases clipped from V and 16 bases from J, the junction kept 9 bases outside the gene matches. CDR3 residues: CASSIGLAGGPIFF. In DNA form, the CDR3 reads TGTGCCAGCAGTATCGGACTAGCGGGAGGGCCAATTTTCTTC.

The V call is TRBV5-1, the J call TRBJ1-1; 8 bases agree with TRBD1. In germline, CDR1 is SGHRS, CDR2 YFSETQ. Trimming cost V 7 bases and J 1 base; bases outside gene matches: 12. This CDR3 contains 16 residues. CDR3 loop: CASRIGTGDQNTEAFF. CDR3 DNA: TGCGCCAGCCGTATAGGGACAGGAGATCAGAACACTGAAGCTTTCTTT.

This clone was counted a single time. The chain couples TRBV7-9 to TRBJ1-2; 10 bases are shared with TRBD1. This CDR3 is built from 15 residues. V trimming: 6 bases; J trimming: 2 bases; junction bases outside the gene matches: 6. Germline V gene lookup returns CDR1 SEHNR and CDR2 FQNEAQ (reference sequence). The CDR3 protein is CASSDVTGGNYGYTF. CDR3 bases: TGTGCCAGCAGTGATGTGACAGGGGGCAACTATGGCTACACCTTC.